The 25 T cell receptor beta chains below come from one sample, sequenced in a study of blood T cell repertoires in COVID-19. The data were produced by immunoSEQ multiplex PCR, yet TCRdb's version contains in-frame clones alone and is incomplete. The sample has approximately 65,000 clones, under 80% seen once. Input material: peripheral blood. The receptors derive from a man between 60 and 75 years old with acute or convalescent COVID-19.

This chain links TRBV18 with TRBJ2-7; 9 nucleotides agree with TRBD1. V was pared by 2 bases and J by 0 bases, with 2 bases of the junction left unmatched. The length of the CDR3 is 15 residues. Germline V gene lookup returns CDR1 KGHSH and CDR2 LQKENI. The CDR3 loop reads CASSPGQGYSYEQYF. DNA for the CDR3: TGTGCCAGCTCACCAGGACAGGGGTACTCCTACGAGCAGTACTTC.

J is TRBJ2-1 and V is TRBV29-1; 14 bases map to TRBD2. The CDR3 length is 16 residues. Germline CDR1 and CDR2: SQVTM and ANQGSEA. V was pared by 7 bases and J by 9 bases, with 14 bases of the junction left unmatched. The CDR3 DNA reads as TGCAGCGGGGGGGGCAGGACTAGCGGGAGGAGTGGTGAGCAGTTCTTC. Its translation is CSGGGRTSGRSGEQFF.

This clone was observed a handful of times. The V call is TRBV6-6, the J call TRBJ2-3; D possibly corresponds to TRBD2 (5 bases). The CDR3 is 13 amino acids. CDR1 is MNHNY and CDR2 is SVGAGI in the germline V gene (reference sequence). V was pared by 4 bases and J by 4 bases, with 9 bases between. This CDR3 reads CASSLLGSDTQYF. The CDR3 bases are TGTGCCAGCAGTTTACTAGGATCAGATACGCAGTATTTT.

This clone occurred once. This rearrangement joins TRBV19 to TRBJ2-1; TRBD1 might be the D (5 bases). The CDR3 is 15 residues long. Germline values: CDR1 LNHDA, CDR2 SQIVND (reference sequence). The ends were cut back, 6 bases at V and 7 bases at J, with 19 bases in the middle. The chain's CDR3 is CASRYVVGHWNEQFF. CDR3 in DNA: TGTGCCAGTAGGTATGTCGTGGGGCACTGGAATGAGCAGTTCTTC.

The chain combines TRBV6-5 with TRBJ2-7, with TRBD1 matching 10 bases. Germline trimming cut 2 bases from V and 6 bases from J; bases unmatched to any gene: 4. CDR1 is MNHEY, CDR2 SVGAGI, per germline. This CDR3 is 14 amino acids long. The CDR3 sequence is CASSYRDRGREQYF. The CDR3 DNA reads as TGTGCCAGCAGTTACCGGGACAGGGGACGCGAGCAGTACTTC.

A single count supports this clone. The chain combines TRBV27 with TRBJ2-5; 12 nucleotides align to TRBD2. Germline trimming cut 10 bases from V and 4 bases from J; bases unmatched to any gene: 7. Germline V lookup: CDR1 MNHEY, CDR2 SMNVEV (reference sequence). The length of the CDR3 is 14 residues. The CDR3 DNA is TGTGCCACCTCCCGACTAGCGGGAGTAGAGACCCAGTACTTC. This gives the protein CATSRLAGVETQYF.

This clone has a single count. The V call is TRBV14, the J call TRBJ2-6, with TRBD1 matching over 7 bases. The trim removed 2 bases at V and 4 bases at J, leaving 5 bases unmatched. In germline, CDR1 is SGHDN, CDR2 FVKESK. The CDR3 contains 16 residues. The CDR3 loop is CASSQLTGYGANVLTF. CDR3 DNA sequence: TGTGCCAGCAGCCAATTGACAGGGTACGGGGCCAACGTCCTGACTTTC.

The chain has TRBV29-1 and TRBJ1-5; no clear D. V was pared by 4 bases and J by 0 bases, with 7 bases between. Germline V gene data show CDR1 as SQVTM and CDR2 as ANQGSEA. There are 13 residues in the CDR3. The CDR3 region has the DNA TGCAGCGTTGCAATGTCTAGCAATCAGCCCCAGCATTTT. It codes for CSVAMSSNQPQHF.

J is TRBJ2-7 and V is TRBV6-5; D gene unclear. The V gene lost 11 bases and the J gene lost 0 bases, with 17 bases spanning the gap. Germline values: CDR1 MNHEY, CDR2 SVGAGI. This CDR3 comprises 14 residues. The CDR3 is CAATRQASSYEQYF. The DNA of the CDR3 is TGTGCCGCCACCCGTCAGGCGAGCTCCTACGAGCAGTACTTC.

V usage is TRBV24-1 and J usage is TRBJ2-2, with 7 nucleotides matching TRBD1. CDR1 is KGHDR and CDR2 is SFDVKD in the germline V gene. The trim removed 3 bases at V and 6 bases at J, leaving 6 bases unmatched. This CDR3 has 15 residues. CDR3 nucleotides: TGTGCCACCAGTGATCTCCTGACAGGGCCCGGGGAGCTGTTTTTT. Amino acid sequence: CATSDLLTGPGELFF.

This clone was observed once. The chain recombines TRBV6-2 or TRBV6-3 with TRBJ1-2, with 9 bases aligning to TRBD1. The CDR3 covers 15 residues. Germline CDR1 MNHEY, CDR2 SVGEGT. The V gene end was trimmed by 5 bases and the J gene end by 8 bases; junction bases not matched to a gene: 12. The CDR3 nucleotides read TGTGCCAGCAGTACCTCGGGACAGGGATTTCGGGGCTACACCTTC. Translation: CASSTSGQGFRGYTF.

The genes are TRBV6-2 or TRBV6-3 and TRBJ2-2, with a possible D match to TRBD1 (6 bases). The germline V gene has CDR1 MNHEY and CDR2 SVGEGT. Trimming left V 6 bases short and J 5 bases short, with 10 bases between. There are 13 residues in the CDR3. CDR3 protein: CASSLQGTGELFF. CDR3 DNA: TGTGCCAGCAGCTTACAGGGTACCGGGGAGCTGTTTTTT.

CDR3 residues: CATSDSETSGGPFYF. CDR3 DNA sequence: TGTGCCACCAGTGATTCCGAGACTAGCGGGGGACCCTTTTACTTC. The chain employs TRBV24-1 and TRBJ2-5; TRBD2 matches at 12 bases. In germline, CDR1 is KGHDR, CDR2 SFDVKD. V trimming: 2 bases; J trimming: 14 bases; junction bases outside the gene matches: 11. This CDR3 region has 15 residues.

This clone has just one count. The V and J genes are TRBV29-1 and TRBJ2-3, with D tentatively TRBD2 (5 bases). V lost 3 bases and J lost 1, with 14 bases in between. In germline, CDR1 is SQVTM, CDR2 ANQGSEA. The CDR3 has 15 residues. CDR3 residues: CSVEGEGYGTDTQYF. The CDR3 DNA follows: TGCAGCGTTGAGGGTGAGGGATATGGCACAGATACGCAGTATTTT.

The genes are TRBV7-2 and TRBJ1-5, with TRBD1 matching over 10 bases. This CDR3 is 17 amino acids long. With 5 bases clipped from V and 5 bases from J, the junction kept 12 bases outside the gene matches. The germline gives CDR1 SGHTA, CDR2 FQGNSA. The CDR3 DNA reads TGTGCCAGCAGCCCCCGCTCGGGGACAGGGGCCTATCAGCCCCAGCATTTT. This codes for CASSPRSGTGAYQPQHF.

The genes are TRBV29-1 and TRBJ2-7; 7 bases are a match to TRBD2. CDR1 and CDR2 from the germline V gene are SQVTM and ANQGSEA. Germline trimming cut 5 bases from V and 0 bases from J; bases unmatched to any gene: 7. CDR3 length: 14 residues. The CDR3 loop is CSVLGGRGSYEQYF. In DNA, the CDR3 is TGCAGCGTTTTGGGAGGGAGGGGCTCCTACGAGCAGTACTTC.

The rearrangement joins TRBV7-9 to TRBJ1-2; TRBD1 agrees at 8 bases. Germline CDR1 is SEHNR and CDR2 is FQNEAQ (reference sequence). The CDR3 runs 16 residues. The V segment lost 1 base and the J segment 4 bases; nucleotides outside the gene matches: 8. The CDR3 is CASSLVDRGEGYGYTF. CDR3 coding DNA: TGTGCCAGCAGCTTAGTCGACAGGGGCGAAGGCTATGGCTACACCTTC.

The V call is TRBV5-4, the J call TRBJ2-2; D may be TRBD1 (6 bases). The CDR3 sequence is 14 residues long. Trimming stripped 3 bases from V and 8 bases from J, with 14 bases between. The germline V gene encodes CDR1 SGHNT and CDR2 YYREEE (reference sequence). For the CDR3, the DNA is TGTGCCAGCAGCTCTGCAGGGGTGTTAGGGGAGCTGTTTTTT. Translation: CASSSAGVLGELFF.

This CDR3 reads CAWSARGRQPQHF. Written as DNA, the CDR3 is TGTGCCTGGAGTGCGCGAGGAAGACAGCCCCAGCATTTT. J is TRBJ1-5 and V is TRBV30; no definite D call. Germline CDR1 GTSNPN, CDR2 SVGIG (reference sequence). The CDR3 length is 13 residues. With 1 base removed from V and 7 bases from J, the gap between germline ends came to 11 bases.

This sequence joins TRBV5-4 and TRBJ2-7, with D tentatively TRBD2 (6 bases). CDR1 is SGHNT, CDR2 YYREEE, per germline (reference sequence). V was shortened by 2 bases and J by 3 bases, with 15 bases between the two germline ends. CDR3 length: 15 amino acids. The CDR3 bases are TGTGCCAGCAGCTTAGGCACCCGGAGGGGCTACGAGCAGTACTTC. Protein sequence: CASSLGTRRGYEQYF.

DNA for the CDR3: TGTGCCAGCAGCTTGAGCGGTGGGTACCATGGCTACACCTTC. Protein: CASSLSGGYHGYTF. This chain connects TRBV2 to TRBJ1-2; D uncertain. Trimming shortened V by 6 bases and J by 6 bases, and 17 bases separated the two germline ends. The CDR3 is 14 amino acids. CDR1 and CDR2 (germline): SNHLY, FYNNEI.

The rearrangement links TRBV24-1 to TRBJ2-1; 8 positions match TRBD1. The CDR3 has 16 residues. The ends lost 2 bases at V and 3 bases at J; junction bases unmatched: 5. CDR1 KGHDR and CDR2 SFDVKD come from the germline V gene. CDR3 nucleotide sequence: TGTGCCACCAGTGATTCTCGGACAGGGTTCTACAATGAGCAGTTCTTC. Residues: CATSDSRTGFYNEQFF.

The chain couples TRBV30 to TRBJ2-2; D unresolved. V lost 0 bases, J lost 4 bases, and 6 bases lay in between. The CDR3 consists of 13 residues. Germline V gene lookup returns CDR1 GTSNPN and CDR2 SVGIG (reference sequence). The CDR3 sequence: CAWSVLGTGELFF. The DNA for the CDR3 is TGTGCCTGGAGTGTACTTGGCACCGGGGAGCTGTTTTTT.

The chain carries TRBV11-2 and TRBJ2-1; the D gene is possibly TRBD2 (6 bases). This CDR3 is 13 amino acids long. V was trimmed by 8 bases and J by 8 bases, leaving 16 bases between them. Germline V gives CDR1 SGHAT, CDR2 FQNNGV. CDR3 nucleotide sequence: TGTGCCAGCCGGGACTTAGTTTCTTATGAGCAGTTCTTC. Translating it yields CASRDLVSYEQFF.

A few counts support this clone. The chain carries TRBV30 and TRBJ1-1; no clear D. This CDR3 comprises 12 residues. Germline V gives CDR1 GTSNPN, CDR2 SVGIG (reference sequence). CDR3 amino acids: CVSDSLSTEAFF. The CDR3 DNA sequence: TGTGTGTCGGACTCCTTAAGCACTGAAGCTTTCTTT.